This T cell receptor (beta chain) emerged from a study of a mutant IDH1 vaccine in newly diagnosed glioma. Study information: The sex distribution of treated patients was around 60% male and about 38% female, with a mean age of approximately 40 years.

Assay used: immunoSEQ multiplex PCR; TCRdb lists only in-frame clones, some missing. This table holds 50,000 or so clones, roughly 78% found once. The table lists this clone with a count of one. Its antigen is not known. Indicated time point: week 5, during vaccination. It was 300 ug of mutant IDH1 20-mer peptide that made up each vaccine dose, given with topical imiquimod. Per the germline V gene, CDR1 is SGHRS and CDR2 is YFSETQ. The CDR3 contains 19 residues. V shed 3 bases and J shed 4 bases, with 25 bases lying between them. The TCR comes from a woman aged 40 to 50 with glioma. The specimen was PBMCs, collected from a glioma patient whose treatment included an IDH1 peptide vaccine. This rearrangement joins TRBV5-1 to TRBJ2-2; perhaps TRBD2 as D (6 bases). The CDR3 DNA sequence: TGCGCCAGCAGCTCGACTACCCCGGGACTCCAGCGGCTCACCGGGGAGCTGTTTTTT. It translates to CASSSTTPGLQRLTGELFF.